This T cell receptor beta chain was retrieved from a study of cytomegalovirus exposure and HLA in healthy donors. Study results and caveats: A later analysis linked a missense DCLRE1C variant to TCR beta V- and J-gene trimming. As a later analysis showed, several of the most significant clusters appeared to be linked to common viral pathogens. In vitro assays verified that three CMV-associated chains recognized CMV antigens specifically.

Of note for this clone: The antigen is unknown.

Use of 60 Vbeta and 13 Jbeta primers characterized the PCR. Here immunoSEQ multiplex PCR was the method, and the copy in TCRdb shows in-frame clones only, minus some. The sample carries over 70,000 clones, 70% to 80% recorded once. Trimming took 8 bases from V and 2 from J, leaving 11 bases between them. Germline loops: CDR1 LNHDA, CDR2 SQIVND (reference sequence). The CDR3 contains 13 residues. This chain links TRBV19 with TRBJ2-3; D might be TRBD2 (6 bases). Material: PBMCs. The receptor comes from a man aged 30-40 years in good health and CMV-seropositive. The CDR3 DNA sequence: TGTGCCAGTGGAGGGACGCTCACAGATACGCAGTATTTT. This encodes CASGGTLTDTQYF.